Below are 20 T cell receptor beta chains sequenced from a single sample in a study of T cells in Graves' hyperthyroidism and ophthalmopathy. RNA transcripts served as the template for amplifying TCR beta CDR3 regions. The HTBI primer set drove a first-round RT-PCR of the TCR CDR3. MiXCR was run by TCRdb on the multiplex PCR reads, yielding one entry per CDR3 protein. Among 450,000 to 600,000 distinct CDR3 sequences, 20% were seen once, and the ten largest hold approximately 48%. Sequenced: blood. The receptors come from a man between 40 and 49 years old with Graves' ophthalmopathy.

Many counts were recorded for this clonotype. The junction differs from germline at one of its ends, possibly a read error. The chain couples TRBV5-1 to TRBJ2-2; 8 bases fit TRBD1. The CDR3 is 15 amino acids. Germline values: CDR1 SGHRS, CDR2 YFSETQ. The CDR3, as DNA: TGCGCCACCAGCCCAAGACAGGGGACGACCGGGGAGCTGTTTTTT. This translates into CATSPRQGTTGELFF.

The table lists this clonotype with a few counts. The J gene is TRBJ2-4, the V gene TRBV20-1; D is perhaps TRBD1 or TRBD2 (5 bases each). This CDR3 region has 14 residues. Trimming removed 0 bases from V and 8 bases from J, with 14 bases in between. From germline, CDR1 is DFQATT and CDR2 SNEGSKA (reference sequence). CDR3 region: CSARDRATGDIQYF. The CDR3 DNA is TGCAGTGCTAGAGACAGGGCTACCGGGGACATTCAGTACTTC.

About this clonotype itself: A read error is possible here, since a much larger clone lies one base away. The rearrangement uses TRBV7-2 and TRBJ2-3; D not resolved. Germline values: CDR1 SGHTA, CDR2 FQGNSA. Trimming took 5 bases from V and 2 from J, leaving 14 bases between them. The CDR3 is made up of 15 amino acids. The CDR3 is CASSTLSGNTDTQYF. The CDR3 DNA reads TGTGCCAGCAGCACCCTCTCAGGCAACACAGATACGCAGTATTTT.

With respect to this clonotype: A much larger clone is a single base away; this may be a read error. The chain is built from TRBV28 and TRBJ2-7, with TRBD2 matching 7 bases. Unmatched junction bases numbered 20, after V lost 5 bases and J lost 7 bases. The V gene's germline CDR1 is MDHEN and CDR2 SYDVKM. The CDR3 loop spans 17 amino acids. CDR3 amino acids: CASSPLTGGGVRNEQYF. In nucleotides, the CDR3 is TGTGCCAGCAGTCCCCTGACTGGGGGGGGTGTAAGGAATGAGCAGTACTTC.

This sequence joins TRBV7-2 and TRBJ1-3; D may be TRBD1 (5 bases). The CDR3 has 15 amino acids. Per germline, CDR1 SGHTA and CDR2 FQGNSA. Trimming took off 4 bases at V and 0 bases at J, with 10 bases between the two ends. CDR3 residues: CASSSTQGSGNTIYF. The CDR3 DNA is TGTGCCAGCAGCTCAACGCAGGGCTCTGGAAACACCATATATTTT.

The chain joins TRBV6-1 to TRBJ1-5, with 7 positions matching TRBD1. The germline V gene has CDR1 MNHNS and CDR2 SASEGT. The CDR3 consists of 13 residues. The V segment lost 8 bases and the J segment 4 bases; nucleotides outside the gene matches: 5. This chain's CDR3 is CASSGQTNQPQHF. The CDR3 DNA sequence: TGTGCCAGCTCGGGACAGACGAATCAGCCCCAGCATTTT.

The chain employs TRBV6-1 and TRBJ2-3, with 13 bases aligning to TRBD2. The CDR3 sequence is 14 residues long. Looked up from germline, CDR1 is MNHNS and CDR2 is SASEGT. The ends lost 7 bases at V and 11 bases at J; junction bases unmatched: 9. CDR3 sequence (DNA): TGTGCCAGCATGACTAGCGGGGGGCCAGGGGGGCAGTATTTT. It encodes CASMTSGGPGGQYF.

In its sample, this clonotype was seen many times. The chain links TRBV27 to TRBJ2-7; 7 positions match TRBD1. Trimming took 2 bases from V and 1 from J; bases not matched to a gene: 8. The CDR3 covers 16 residues. Germline CDR1 is MNHEY and CDR2 is SMNVEV (reference sequence). The CDR3 nucleotides are TGTGCCAGCAGTTTAGGACCGCCGGGACAGTCCTACGAGCAGTACTTC. The encoded protein is CASSLGPPGQSYEQYF.

This clonotype has at least ten counts. V gene TRBV28 combines with J gene TRBJ1-3, with 8 bases that match TRBD1. This CDR3 comprises 14 residues. Germline trimming cut 5 bases from V and 5 bases from J; bases unmatched to any gene: 5. Germline-derived CDR1 and CDR2 are MDHEN and SYDVKM. The CDR3 nucleotides read TGTGCCAGCAGTCTGCGACAGGGGCGAAACACCATATATTTT. It translates to CASSLRQGRNTIYF.

This clonotype was seen more than once but under ten times. V gene TRBV20-1 combines with J gene TRBJ2-2; 7 nucleotides line up with TRBD2. CDR1 DFQATT and CDR2 SNEGSKA come from the germline V gene (reference sequence). The ends lost 0 bases at V and 6 bases at J; junction bases unmatched: 13. The CDR3 extends over 17 amino acids. The CDR3 loop reads CSARDHGGSTWSGELFF. The DNA for the CDR3 is TGCAGTGCTAGAGATCACGGGGGGTCGACTTGGTCCGGGGAGCTGTTTTTT.

In this sample, this clonotype turned up many times. The gene calls are TRBV3-1 and TRBJ2-1; TRBD2 matches 12 bases. The V gene's germline CDR1 is LGHDT and CDR2 YNNKEL (reference sequence). This CDR3 has 16 residues. Losses at the gene ends were 1 base for V and 8 bases for J; bases not matched to a gene: 6. CDR3 bases: TGTGCCAGCAGCCAAGCTAGCGGGAGGGCCGGGTATGAGCAGTTCTTC. Residues: CASSQASGRAGYEQFF.

This chain joins TRBV5-1 and TRBJ1-1, with TRBD1 matching 7 bases. Germline trimming cut 3 bases from V and 5 bases from J; bases unmatched to any gene: 7. The CDR3 sequence is 14 residues long. Germline V gene lookup returns CDR1 SGHRS and CDR2 YFSETQ. The CDR3 loop reads CASSSGQPRTEAFF. The CDR3 nucleotides read TGCGCCAGCAGCTCGGGACAGCCTAGGACTGAAGCTTTCTTT.

V is TRBV12-3 or TRBV12-4 and J is TRBJ2-7, with unresolved D. This CDR3 has 14 residues. Between the trimmed V and J ends, which lost 1 base and 2 bases, there was a span of 9 bases. The CDR3 reads CASSLVDGTYEQYF. The CDR3 nucleotides read TGTGCCAGCAGTTTAGTGGACGGTACCTACGAGCAGTACTTC.

The chain combines TRBV6-2 or TRBV6-3 with TRBJ1-2; D remains ambiguous. Trimming stripped 6 bases from V and 7 bases from J, with 9 bases between. The CDR3 is 11 amino acids. Germline-derived CDR1 and CDR2 are MNHEY and SVGEGT. In DNA, the CDR3 is TGTGCCAGCAGGGGCCCTGGTGGCTACACCTTC. Amino acids: CASRGPGGYTF.

This clonotype was detected ten times or more. This chain uses TRBV7-9 with TRBJ2-3; D is unresolved. Trimming pared 5 bases from V and 3 bases from J, leaving 9 bases between. CDR1 is SEHNR, CDR2 FQNEAQ, per germline (reference sequence). The CDR3 totals 13 residues. This CDR3 reads CASSQRRTDTQYF. DNA for the CDR3: TGTGCCAGCAGCCAGAGGAGAACAGATACGCAGTATTTT.

Ten or more counts support this clonotype. The chain has TRBV13 and TRBJ2-2; no clear D gene. Trimming removed 4 bases at V and 3 bases at J, with 6 bases between. The CDR3 extends over 13 amino acids. CDR1 PRHDT and CDR2 FYEKMQ come from the germline V gene (reference sequence). CDR3 sequence reads: CASSSGDTGELFF. CDR3 in DNA: TGTGCCAGCAGCTCTGGGGACACCGGGGAGCTGTTTTTT.

This clonotype occurred a few times. This rearrangement joins TRBV18 to TRBJ2-7, with no clear D. The CDR3 extends over 13 amino acids. Trimming removed 4 bases from V and 7 bases from J, with 14 bases in between. CDR1 is KGHSH, CDR2 LQKENI, per germline. The CDR3 loop reads CASSLRPEGEQYF. CDR3 DNA: TGTGCCAGCTCACTTCGGCCCGAAGGAGAGCAGTACTTC.

This clonotype was counted ten times or more. The chain recombines TRBV6-1 with TRBJ1-1; D unresolved. Germline V CDR1 and CDR2: MNHNS, SASEGT. This CDR3 region has 15 residues. Trimming took 2 bases from V and 5 from J, leaving 15 bases between them. Here the CDR3 reads CASSEYLGPGTEAFF. CDR3 DNA: TGTGCCAGCAGTGAATACTTGGGCCCGGGGACTGAAGCTTTCTTT.

V gene TRBV2 combines with J gene TRBJ2-6, with 9 bases matching TRBD1. The CDR3 totals 17 residues. Germline V gene data show CDR1 as SNHLY and CDR2 as FYNNEI. The V segment lost 5 bases and the J segment 4 bases; nucleotides outside the gene matches: 9. The CDR3 reads CASSPRQGGTGANVLTF. DNA for the CDR3: TGTGCCAGCAGTCCGAGACAGGGGGGAACGGGGGCCAACGTCCTGACTTTC.

The rearrangement links TRBV6-5 to TRBJ1-3; maybe TRBD1 (5 bases). Trimming cost V 2 bases and J 1 base, with 12 bases left between them. CDR1 MNHEY and CDR2 SVGAGI come from the germline V gene. The CDR3 has 16 amino acids. CDR3 amino acids: CASSYDTGTSGNTIYF. CDR3 sequence (DNA): TGTGCCAGCAGTTACGACACCGGGACTTCTGGAAACACCATATATTTT.